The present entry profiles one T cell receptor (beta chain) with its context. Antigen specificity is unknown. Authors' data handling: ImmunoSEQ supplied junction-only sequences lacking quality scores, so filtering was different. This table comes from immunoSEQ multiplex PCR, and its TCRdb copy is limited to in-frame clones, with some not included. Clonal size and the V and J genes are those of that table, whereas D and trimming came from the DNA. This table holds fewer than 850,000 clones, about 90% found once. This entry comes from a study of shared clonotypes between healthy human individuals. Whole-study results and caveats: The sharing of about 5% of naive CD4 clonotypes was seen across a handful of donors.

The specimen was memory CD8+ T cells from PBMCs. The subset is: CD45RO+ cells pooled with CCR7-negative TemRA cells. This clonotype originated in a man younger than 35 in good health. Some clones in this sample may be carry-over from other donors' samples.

CDR3 amino acids: CASSFPGSGEKLFF. CDR3 coding DNA: TGTGCCAGCAGTTTTCCAGGGTCCGGCGAAAAACTGTTTTTT. The gene calls are TRBV27 and TRBJ1-4; D is perhaps TRBD1 (5 bases). The CDR3 runs 14 residues. V was pared by 3 bases and J by 8 bases, with 13 bases between. CDR1 MNHEY and CDR2 SMNVEV come from the germline V gene (reference sequence).